The 22 T cell receptor beta chains listed next were all sequenced from one sample in a study of lymphopenia after photon versus proton radiotherapy. Here immunoSEQ multiplex PCR was the method, and the copy in TCRdb shows in-frame clones only, minus some. Seen here are around 160,000 clones, 88% observed once, and the top ten hold about 4.7%. The material was peripheral blood, obtained from a patient treated with photon-based radiotherapy. The receptors were sampled from a man aged 45 to 65 with gastric cancer.

A single count supports this clone. The chain is built from TRBV28 and TRBJ1-3; D unresolved. Germline loops: CDR1 MDHEN, CDR2 SYDVKM. CDR3 length: 14 residues. V shed 7 bases and J shed 2 bases, with 12 bases lying between them. The CDR3 DNA reads as TGTGCCAGCACGGGATTTGAGGCTGGAAACACCATATATTTT. It yields the protein CASTGFEAGNTIYF.

This rearrangement joins TRBV5-6 to TRBJ2-6; D is perhaps TRBD2 (7 bases). This CDR3 contains 15 residues. Germline V gives CDR1 SGHDT, CDR2 YYEEEE. V was clipped by 4 bases and J by 2 bases, with 10 bases between them. CDR3 protein: CASSQGRAGANVLTF. CDR3 bases: TGTGCCAGCAGCCAGGGGAGGGCTGGGGCCAACGTCCTGACTTTC. The full variable domain, completed using reference TRBV5-6 and TRBJ2-6, is DAGVTQSPTHLIKTRGQQVTLRCSPKSGHDTVSWYQQALGQGPQFIFQYYEEEERQRGNFPDRFSGHQFPNYSSELNVNALLLGDSALYLCASSQGRAGANVLTFGAGSRLTVL.

The chain couples TRBV28 to TRBJ1-5; D unclear. Germline CDR1 is MDHEN and CDR2 is SYDVKM. Deletions cut 3 bases from V and 2 bases from J, with 11 bases between. CDR3 length equals 15 residues. This CDR3 reads CASSFLRGGNQPQHF. CDR3 bases: TGTGCCAGCAGTTTCCTCCGGGGAGGCAATCAGCCCCAGCATTTT.

The chain uses TRBV29-1 and TRBJ2-7; TRBD2 matches 8 bases. Germline loops: CDR1 SQVTM, CDR2 ANQGSEA. V trimming: 7 bases; J trimming: 4 bases; junction bases outside the gene matches: 6. CDR3 length: 12 amino acids. DNA of the CDR3: TGCAGCGCACGACTAGCGCCTTACGAGCAGTACTTC. It translates to CSARLAPYEQYF.

The chain's CDR3 is CASSLGPGQGTEAFF. The CDR3 DNA reads as TGTGCCAGCTCGCTAGGTCCGGGACAGGGAACTGAAGCTTTCTTT. The chain couples TRBV18 to TRBJ1-1; 9 nucleotides line up with TRBD1. V was clipped by 6 bases and J by 5 bases; unmatched bases: 10. Germline lookup yields CDR1 KGHSH and CDR2 LQKENI. The CDR3 covers 15 residues. The whole variable domain, remainder taken from reference TRBV18 and TRBJ1-1, is NAGVMQNPRHLVRRRGQEARLRCSPMKGHSHVYWYRQLPEEGLKFMVYLQKENIIDESGMPKERFSAEFPKEGPSILRIQQVVRGDSAAYFCASSLGPGQGTEAFFGQGTRLTVV.

V is TRBV11-3 and J is TRBJ2-6; no definite D call. The CDR3 totals 13 residues. The V and J ends lost 6 bases and 1 base respectively, with 4 bases between them. Germline CDR1 SGHNT, CDR2 YENEEA. Here the CDR3 DNA reads TGTGCCAGCAGTCCGTCTGGGGCCAACGTCCTGACTTTC. Amino acids: CASSPSGANVLTF.

The rearrangement uses TRBV27 and TRBJ1-3; D call uncertain. Germline V lookup: CDR1 MNHEY, CDR2 SMNVEV (reference sequence). V was pared by 2 bases and J by 1 base, with 6 bases between. CDR3 size: 14 residues. CDR3 region: CASSLQGSGNTIYF. The CDR3 region has the DNA TGTGCCAGCAGTTTACAAGGATCTGGAAACACCATATATTTT.

V is TRBV4-3 and J is TRBJ1-1; D gene unclear. Trimming took 1 base from V and 4 from J, leaving 16 bases between them. Germline V gives CDR1 LGHNA, CDR2 YSLEER. This CDR3 is built from 16 residues. The CDR3 DNA sequence: TGCGCCAGCAGCCAAGTTTGGGAGGGAAGCAGCACTGAAGCTTTCTTT. Its translation: CASSQVWEGSSTEAFF.

The chain combines TRBV7-2 with TRBJ2-3, with D tentatively TRBD2 (6 bases). V was clipped by 3 bases and J by 6 bases, with 10 bases between them. This CDR3 spans 13 amino acids. Germline CDR1 reads SGHTA; CDR2 reads FQGNSA. The CDR3 DNA sequence: TGTGCCAGCAGCTTTTCTGGGGGGGATACGCAGTATTTT. It encodes CASSFSGGDTQYF. The complete variable domain, with remaining parts taken from reference TRBV7-2 and TRBJ2-3, reads GAGVSQSPSNKVTEKGKDVELRCDPISGHTALYWYRQSLGQGLEFLIYFQGNSAPDKSGLPSDRFSAERTGGSVSTLTIQRTQQEDSAVYLCASSFSGGDTQYFGPGTRLTVL.

The rearrangement uses TRBV2 and TRBJ2-3, with D possibly being TRBD2 (6 bases). CDR1 is SNHLY and CDR2 is FYNNEI in the germline V gene. The CDR3 covers 13 residues. The V gene lost 5 bases and the J gene lost 8 bases, with 14 bases spanning the gap. CDR3 in DNA: TGTGCCAGCAGTAACGAAGGGACTGCTACGCAGTATTTT. It encodes CASSNEGTATQYF.

This clone was recorded only once. Other nucleotide sequences from this sample produce the same CDR3. The chain carries TRBV5-1 and TRBJ2-7; unclear D gene. The CDR3 length is 12 residues. V lost 0 bases and J lost 4, with 5 bases in between. From germline, CDR1 is SGHRS and CDR2 YFSETQ. This CDR3 is CASSLVGYEQYF. CDR3 in DNA: TGCGCCAGCAGCTTGGTCGGGTACGAGCAGTACTTC.

V usage is TRBV11-2 and J usage is TRBJ2-1, with TRBD2 as a possible D gene (5 bases). The V gene's germline CDR1 is SGHAT and CDR2 FQNNGV. CDR3 length: 16 amino acids. Trimming pared 5 bases from V and 7 bases from J, leaving 21 bases between. The CDR3 here is CASSDLWRGPRNEQFF. The DNA for the CDR3 is TGTGCCAGCAGCGACTTATGGAGAGGGCCGAGGAATGAGCAGTTCTTC.

This chain links TRBV5-4 with TRBJ2-7, with a tentative D call TRBD1 (5 bases). V was cut by 0 bases and J by 3 bases, with 7 bases left in between. This CDR3 has 13 residues. Germline values: CDR1 SGHNT, CDR2 YYREEE (reference sequence). CDR3 nucleotide sequence: TGTGCCAGCAGCTTGGGACAGCTCTACGAGCAGTACTTC. Amino acid sequence: CASSLGQLYEQYF.

This sequence joins TRBV9 and TRBJ1-6; TRBD1 agrees at 8 bases. The V and J ends lost 3 bases and 9 bases, in that order; junction bases with no gene match: 5. The germline V gene encodes CDR1 SGDLS and CDR2 YYNGEE. The CDR3 totals 14 residues. In DNA form, the CDR3 reads TGTGCCAGCAGCGGAGACAGGGGATTTTCACCCCTCCACTTT. This gives the protein CASSGDRGFSPLHF.

The J gene is TRBJ2-5, the V gene TRBV7-2; D is unresolved. The CDR3 runs 12 residues. V shed 4 bases and J shed 5 bases, with 8 bases lying between them. From germline, CDR1 is SGHTA and CDR2 FQGNSA. The CDR3 DNA sequence: TGTGCCAGCAGCTCCATGGGGGAGACCCAGTACTTC. This encodes CASSSMGETQYF.

CDR3 sequence reads: CASSQTGTGNEQYF. CDR3 in DNA: TGTGCCAGCTCACAAACCGGGACCGGGAACGAGCAGTACTTC. The chain joins TRBV18 to TRBJ2-7; possibly TRBD1 or TRBD2 for D (5 bases each). Per germline, CDR1 KGHSH and CDR2 LQKENI. The CDR3 contains 14 residues. V lost 4 bases to trimming and J lost 5 bases, with 15 bases between them.

The chain uses TRBV6-1 and TRBJ1-5; 7 positions match TRBD1. V shed 2 bases, J shed 6 bases, and the junction held 4 bases outside the gene matches. In germline, CDR1 is MNHNS, CDR2 SASEGT. The CDR3 is 14 residues long. The CDR3 loop reads CASSERWTGQPQHF. CDR3 nucleotides: TGTGCCAGCAGTGAACGGTGGACAGGTCAGCCCCAGCATTTT.

The rearrangement uses TRBV11-3 and TRBJ2-5; D unclear. The CDR3 extends over 13 amino acids. CDR1 is SGHNT, CDR2 YENEEA, per germline. V lost 0 bases and J 1 base, leaving 3 bases between the germline ends. The CDR3 loop reads CASSLDLQETQYF. CDR3 bases: TGTGCCAGCAGCTTAGACCTCCAAGAGACCCAGTACTTC.

The chain has TRBV30 and TRBJ2-5, with a tentative D call TRBD1 (5 bases). Germline-derived CDR1 and CDR2 are GTSNPN and SVGIG (reference sequence). V gave up 3 bases and J gave up 7 bases, with 18 bases separating them. The CDR3 loop spans 14 amino acids. CDR3 region: CAWSPSRGFATQYF. The DNA for the CDR3 is TGTGCCTGGAGCCCTAGTAGGGGCTTCGCGACCCAGTACTTC.

The gene calls are TRBV7-9 and TRBJ2-5, with D perhaps given as TRBD1 or TRBD2 (5 bases each). Germline values: CDR1 SEHNR, CDR2 FQNEAQ (reference sequence). V lost 9 bases to trimming and J lost 2 bases, with 13 bases between them. This CDR3 spans 13 amino acids. The CDR3 bases are TGTGCCAGTGGGGGTAGGGAGCAAGAGACCCAGTACTTC. It codes for CASGGREQETQYF.

To note about this clone: One end of the junction does not line up with germline, which may come from a read error. This chain joins TRBV18 and TRBJ2-7; 9 nucleotides align to TRBD1. The CDR3 is made up of 17 amino acids. CDR1 KGHSH and CDR2 LQKENI come from the germline V gene. The CDR3, as DNA: TGTGCCAGCTCACCGTTCGAATCCGGGACAGGGAAGCAAAGATTGAACTTC. Its protein product is CASSPFESGTGKQRLNF.

The chain uses TRBV2 and TRBJ2-3; 8 positions agree with TRBD1. The CDR3 runs 15 residues. The V gene end was trimmed by 2 bases and the J gene end by 5 bases; junction bases not matched to a gene: 6. CDR1 is SNHLY and CDR2 is FYNNEI in the germline V gene. The DNA for the CDR3 is TGTGCCAGCAGTGAACGGCAGGGGGCAATAGATACGCAGTATTTT. Translated, it gives CASSERQGAIDTQYF. The variable domain in full, completed from reference TRBV2 and TRBJ2-3, reads EPEVTQTPSHQVTQMGQEVILRCVPISNHLYFYWYRQILGQKVEFLVSFYNNEISEKSEIFDDQFSVERPDGSNFTLKIRSTKLEDSAMYFCASSERQGAIDTQYFGPGTRLTVL.